These T cell receptor beta chains were read from a single sample in a study of blood T cells in healthy people across ages. Each CDR3 protein is one row after TCRdb ran MiXCR on the 5' RACE reads. The sample yields about 800,000 distinct CDR3 sequences, around 50% seen once. Sample: blood. The receptors come from a man at least 80 years old in good health. Each CDR3 is given without its conserved first and last residue. Only some rows state a clone size, as once, few, many or a class for expanded clones.

clone size: .; J gene: TRBJ2-5; V gene: TRBV10-3; CDR3 protein: AISDPGPQETQY
clone size: few; J gene: TRBJ2-7; V gene: TRBV6-6; CDR3 protein: ASSYGGQGTYEQY
clone size: .; J gene: TRBJ2-5; V gene: TRBV6-1; CDR3 protein: AAQSSGRQETQY
clone size: once; J gene: TRBJ1-2; V gene: TRBV6-6; CDR3 protein: ASHDINYGYT
clone size: .; J gene: TRBJ1-1; V gene: TRBV15; CDR3 protein: ATSRDRDPGTEAF
clone size: .; J gene: TRBJ2-3; V gene: TRBV25-1; CDR3 protein: ASSSEASGSTDTQY
clone size: .; J gene: .; V gene: TRBV5-1; CDR3 protein: ASSLVQGLHEQY
clone size: .; J gene: TRBJ1-2; V gene: TRBV27; CDR3 protein: ASKGYYGYT
clone size: .; J gene: TRBJ2-7; V gene: TRBV7-9; CDR3 protein: ASSLRVEEQY
clone size: many; J gene: TRBJ2-3; V gene: TRBV28; CDR3 protein: ASSSPPSGATDTQY
clone size: few; J gene: TRBJ2-5; V gene: TRBV10-3; CDR3 protein: AITTPRAGSPNEQY
clone size: .; J gene: .; V gene: TRBV27; CDR3 protein: ASSQLAGRYNEQY
clone size: .; J gene: TRBJ2-7; V gene: TRBV10-1; CDR3 protein: ASQTRDGYEQY
clone size: .; J gene: TRBJ2-6; V gene: TRBV5-1; CDR3 protein: ASSLPTSGRANVLT
clone size: .; J gene: TRBJ1-5; V gene: TRBV6-1; CDR3 protein: ASSEATGVGQPQH
clone size: few; J gene: TRBJ2-5; V gene: TRBV5-1; CDR3 protein: ASSKTGNQETQY
clone size: once; J gene: TRBJ2-5; V gene: TRBV2; CDR3 protein: ASRLAGVGKETQY
clone size: .; J gene: TRBJ2-5; V gene: TRBV4-2; CDR3 protein: AGSQVVLAGVEQY
clone size: few; J gene: TRBJ2-5; V gene: TRBV5-6; CDR3 protein: ASSLPGLAQETQY
clone size: few; J gene: TRBJ2-3; V gene: TRBV4-3; CDR3 protein: ASSHGPSTPPDTQY
clone size: few; J gene: TRBJ1-5; V gene: TRBV28; CDR3 protein: ASYDRGRRQPQH
clone size: .; J gene: TRBJ2-5; V gene: TRBV28; CDR3 protein: ASSFQGIQETQY
clone size: .; J gene: TRBJ2-7; V gene: TRBV6-1; CDR3 protein: ASSEGLDAAYNEQY
clone size: .; J gene: TRBJ2-5; V gene: TRBV6-1; CDR3 protein: ASSLVQAGVETQY
clone size: .; J gene: TRBJ2-4; V gene: TRBV7-9; CDR3 protein: ASSSSPGLAGDEQY
clone size: .; J gene: TRBJ1-6; V gene: TRBV7-3; CDR3 protein: ASSTAGQGSNSPLH
clone size: .; J gene: TRBJ2-7; V gene: TRBV6-6; CDR3 protein: ASGDRATEQY
clone size: .; J gene: TRBJ2-3; V gene: TRBV6-5; CDR3 protein: ASMRTASTDTQY
clone size: .; J gene: TRBJ2-7; V gene: TRBV4-2; CDR3 protein: ASSLEAGGPYEQY
clone size: .; J gene: TRBJ2-1; V gene: TRBV28; CDR3 protein: ASSTLTGGKSYNEQF
clone size: .; J gene: TRBJ1-5; V gene: TRBV6-5; CDR3 protein: ASSPGIWVRNQPQH
clone size: once; J gene: TRBJ1-1; V gene: TRBV4-2; CDR3 protein: ASSHGQGTPGDTEAF
clone size: .; J gene: TRBJ1-2; V gene: TRBV12-3/TRBV12-4; CDR3 protein: ASSLARGGDYGYT
clone size: .; J gene: TRBJ2-3; V gene: TRBV29-1; CDR3 protein: SVEDFGGTSGGTDTQY
clone size: .; J gene: TRBJ2-7; V gene: TRBV4-1; CDR3 protein: ASSSTSGWAYEQY
clone size: .; J gene: TRBJ2-3; V gene: TRBV28; CDR3 protein: ASSYREFGTDTQY
clone size: many; J gene: TRBJ2-3; V gene: TRBV15; CDR3 protein: ATSRALAGDRADTQY
clone size: .; J gene: TRBJ1-4; V gene: TRBV7-2; CDR3 protein: ASSLRPGPTNEKLF
clone size: .; J gene: TRBJ1-4; V gene: TRBV21-1; CDR3 protein: ASSKVRTECSWGGFEKLF
clone size: .; J gene: TRBJ2-1; V gene: TRBV20-1; CDR3 protein: SARVTGQGYNEQF
clone size: .; J gene: TRBJ2-3; V gene: TRBV7-3; CDR3 protein: ASSPGRGPGADTQY
clone size: .; J gene: TRBJ2-3; V gene: TRBV20-1; CDR3 protein: SVQRGADTQY
clone size: .; J gene: TRBJ2-1; V gene: TRBV20-1; CDR3 protein: SATRLVGSLGEQF
clone size: .; J gene: TRBJ2-5; V gene: TRBV4-2; CDR3 protein: AGSPAGGQETRY
clone size: .; J gene: TRBJ2-2; V gene: TRBV29-1; CDR3 protein: SVDRWGGNTGELF
clone size: .; J gene: TRBJ2-5; V gene: TRBV2; CDR3 protein: ASSVAGFSYNEQY
clone size: .; J gene: .; V gene: TRBV20-1; CDR3 protein: SASGLAGGYEQY
clone size: .; J gene: TRBJ1-5; V gene: TRBV12-3/TRBV12-4; CDR3 protein: ASSSRSLGQPQH
clone size: .; J gene: TRBJ2-7; V gene: TRBV20-1; CDR3 protein: SATLPSGTYEQY
clone size: .; J gene: TRBJ2-3; V gene: TRBV29-1; CDR3 protein: SVLGAGEKGDTQY
clone size: .; J gene: TRBJ1-1; V gene: TRBV29-1; CDR3 protein: SADRATEAF
clone size: .; J gene: .; V gene: TRBV28; CDR3 protein: ASSWAWGGYEQY
clone size: .; J gene: TRBJ2-3; V gene: TRBV10-3; CDR3 protein: AISERVQDTQY
clone size: .; J gene: TRBJ1-2; V gene: TRBV20-1; CDR3 protein: SARRDRGYGYT
clone size: .; J gene: TRBJ2-7; V gene: TRBV20-1; CDR3 protein: SARGDQHYEQY
clone size: .; J gene: TRBJ1-3; V gene: TRBV28; CDR3 protein: ASTALRGPGNTIY
clone size: few; J gene: TRBJ2-5; V gene: TRBV20-1; CDR3 protein: SATNVAGGPETQY
clone size: few; J gene: TRBJ2-1; V gene: TRBV9; CDR3 protein: ASSVESGSSNEQF
clone size: many; J gene: TRBJ2-7; V gene: TRBV29-1; CDR3 protein: SVALAGGPSYEQY
clone size: .; J gene: TRBJ1-2; V gene: TRBV10-3; CDR3 protein: AIRGQDNYGYT